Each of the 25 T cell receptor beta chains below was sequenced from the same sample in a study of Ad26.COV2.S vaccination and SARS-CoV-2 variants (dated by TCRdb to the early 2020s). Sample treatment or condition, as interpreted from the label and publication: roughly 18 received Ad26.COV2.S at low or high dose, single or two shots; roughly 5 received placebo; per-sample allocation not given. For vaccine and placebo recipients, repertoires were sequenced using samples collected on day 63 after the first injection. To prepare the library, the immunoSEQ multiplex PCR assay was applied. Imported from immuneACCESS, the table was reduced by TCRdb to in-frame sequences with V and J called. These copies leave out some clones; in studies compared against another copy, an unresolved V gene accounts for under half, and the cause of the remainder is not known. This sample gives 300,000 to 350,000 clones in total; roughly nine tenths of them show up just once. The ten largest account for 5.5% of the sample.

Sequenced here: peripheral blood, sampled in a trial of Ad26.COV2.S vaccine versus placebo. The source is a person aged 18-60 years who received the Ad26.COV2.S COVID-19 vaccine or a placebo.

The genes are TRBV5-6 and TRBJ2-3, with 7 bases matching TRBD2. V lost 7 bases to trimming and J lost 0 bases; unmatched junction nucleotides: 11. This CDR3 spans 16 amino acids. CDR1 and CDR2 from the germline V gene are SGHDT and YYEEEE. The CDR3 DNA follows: TGTGCCAGCTCCTTGGGCCCAGCGGGGAGCACAGATACGCAGTATTTT. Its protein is CASSLGPAGSTDTQYF.

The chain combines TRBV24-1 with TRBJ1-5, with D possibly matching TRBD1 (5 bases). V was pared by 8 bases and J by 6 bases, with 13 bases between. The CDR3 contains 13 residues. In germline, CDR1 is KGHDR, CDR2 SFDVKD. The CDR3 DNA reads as TGTGCCACCAACCAGGGCGCGGGTCAGCCCCAGCATTTT. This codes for CATNQGAGQPQHF.

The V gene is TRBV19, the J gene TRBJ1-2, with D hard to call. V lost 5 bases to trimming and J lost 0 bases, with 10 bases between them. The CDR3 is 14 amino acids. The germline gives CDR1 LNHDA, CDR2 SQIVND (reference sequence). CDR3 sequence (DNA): TGTGCCAGTAGTCCCGGGAGAGCTAACTATGGCTACACCTTC. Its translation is CASSPGRANYGYTF.

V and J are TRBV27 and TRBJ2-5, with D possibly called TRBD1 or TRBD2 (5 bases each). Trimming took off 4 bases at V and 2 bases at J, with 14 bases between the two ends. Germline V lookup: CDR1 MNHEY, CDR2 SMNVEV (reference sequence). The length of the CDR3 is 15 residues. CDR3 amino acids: CASSSIGTEQETQYF. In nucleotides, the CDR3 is TGTGCCAGCAGTTCCATAGGGACGGAGCAAGAGACCCAGTACTTC.

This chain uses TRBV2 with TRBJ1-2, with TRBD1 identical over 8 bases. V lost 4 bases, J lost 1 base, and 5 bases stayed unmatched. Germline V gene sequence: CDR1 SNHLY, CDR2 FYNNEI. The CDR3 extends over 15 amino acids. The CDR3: CASSVGQGLNYGYTF. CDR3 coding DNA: TGTGCCAGCAGTGTAGGACAGGGACTTAACTATGGCTACACCTTC.

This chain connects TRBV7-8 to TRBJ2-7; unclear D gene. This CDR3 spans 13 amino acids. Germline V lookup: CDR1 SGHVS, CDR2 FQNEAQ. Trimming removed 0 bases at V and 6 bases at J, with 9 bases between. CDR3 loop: CASSLAPGLEQYV. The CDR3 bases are TGTGCCAGCAGCTTAGCCCCAGGTCTCGAGCAGTACGTC.

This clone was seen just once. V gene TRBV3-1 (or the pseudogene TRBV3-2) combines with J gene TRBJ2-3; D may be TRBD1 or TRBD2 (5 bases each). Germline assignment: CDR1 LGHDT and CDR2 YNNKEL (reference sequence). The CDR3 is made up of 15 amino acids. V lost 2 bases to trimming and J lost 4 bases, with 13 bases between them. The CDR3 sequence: CASSQRGTHPDTQYF. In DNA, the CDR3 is TGTGCCAGCAGCCAAAGAGGGACGCACCCAGATACGCAGTATTTT.

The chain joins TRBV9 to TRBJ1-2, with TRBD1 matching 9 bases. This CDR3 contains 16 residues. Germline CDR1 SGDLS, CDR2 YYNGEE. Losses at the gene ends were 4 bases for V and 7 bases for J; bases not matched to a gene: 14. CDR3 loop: CASSPLTSGTGPGYTF. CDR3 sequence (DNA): TGTGCCAGCAGCCCCCTAACTTCCGGGACAGGGCCTGGCTACACCTTC.

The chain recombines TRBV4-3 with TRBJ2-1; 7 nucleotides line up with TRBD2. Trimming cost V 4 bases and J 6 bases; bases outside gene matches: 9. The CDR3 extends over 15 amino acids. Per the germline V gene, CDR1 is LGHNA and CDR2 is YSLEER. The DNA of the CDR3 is TGCGCCAGCAGCCTAAGGGGTGGCGGGAGCAATGAGCAGTTCTTC. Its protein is CASSLRGGGSNEQFF.

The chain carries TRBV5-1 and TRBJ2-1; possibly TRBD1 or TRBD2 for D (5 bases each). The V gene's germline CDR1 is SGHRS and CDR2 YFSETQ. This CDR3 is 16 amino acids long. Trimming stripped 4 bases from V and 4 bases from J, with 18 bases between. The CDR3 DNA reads TGCGCCAGCAGCACCAGGGCGGCGGGCTTATACAATGAGCAGTTCTTC. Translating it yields CASSTRAAGLYNEQFF.

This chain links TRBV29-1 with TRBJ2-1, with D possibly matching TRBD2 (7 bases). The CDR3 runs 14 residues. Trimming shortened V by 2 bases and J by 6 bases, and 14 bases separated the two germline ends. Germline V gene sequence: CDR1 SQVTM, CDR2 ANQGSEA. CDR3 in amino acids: CSVEWAGAGNEQFF. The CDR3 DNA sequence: TGCAGCGTTGAATGGGCGGGGGCCGGCAATGAGCAGTTCTTC.

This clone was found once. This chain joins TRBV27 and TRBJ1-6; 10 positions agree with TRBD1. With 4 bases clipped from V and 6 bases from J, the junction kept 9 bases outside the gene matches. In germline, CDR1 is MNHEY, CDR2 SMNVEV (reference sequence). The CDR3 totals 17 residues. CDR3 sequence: CASSYLGTGDLNSPLHF. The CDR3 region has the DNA TGTGCCAGCAGTTACCTCGGGACAGGGGATCTTAATTCACCCCTCCACTTT.

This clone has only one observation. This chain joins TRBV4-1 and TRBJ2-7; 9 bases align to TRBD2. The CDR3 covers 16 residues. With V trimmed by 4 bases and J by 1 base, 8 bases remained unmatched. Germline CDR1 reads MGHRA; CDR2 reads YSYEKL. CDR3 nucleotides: TGCGCCAGCAGCCCGAGGAGCGGGGGGAGGTCCTACGAGCAGTACTTC. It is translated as CASSPRSGGRSYEQYF.

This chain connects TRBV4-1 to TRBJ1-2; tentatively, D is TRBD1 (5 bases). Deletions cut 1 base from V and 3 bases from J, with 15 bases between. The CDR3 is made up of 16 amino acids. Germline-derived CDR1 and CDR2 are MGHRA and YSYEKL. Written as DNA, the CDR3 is TGCGCCAGCAGCCAAGCTACGACAGACCTTGACTATGGCTACACCTTC. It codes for CASSQATTDLDYGYTF.

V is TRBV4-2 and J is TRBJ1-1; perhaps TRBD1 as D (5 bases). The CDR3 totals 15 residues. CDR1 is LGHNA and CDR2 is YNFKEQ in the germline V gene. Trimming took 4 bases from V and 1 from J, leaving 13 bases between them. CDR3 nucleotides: TGTGCCAGCAGCCGCGGCGGGACGGGGAACACTGAAGCTTTCTTT. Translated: CASSRGGTGNTEAFF.

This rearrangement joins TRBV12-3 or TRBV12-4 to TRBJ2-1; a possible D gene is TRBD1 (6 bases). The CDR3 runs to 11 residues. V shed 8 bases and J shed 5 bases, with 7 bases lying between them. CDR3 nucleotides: TGTGCCAGCCAGGGGAACAATGAGCAGTTCTTC. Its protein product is CASQGNNEQFF.

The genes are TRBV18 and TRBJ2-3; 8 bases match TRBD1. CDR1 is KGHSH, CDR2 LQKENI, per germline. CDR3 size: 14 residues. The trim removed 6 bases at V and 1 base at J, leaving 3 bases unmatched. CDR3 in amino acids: CASSETGGTDTQYF. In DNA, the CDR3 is TGTGCCAGCTCCGAGACAGGGGGCACAGATACGCAGTATTTT. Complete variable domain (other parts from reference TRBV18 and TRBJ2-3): NAGVMQNPRHLVRRRGQEARLRCSPMKGHSHVYWYRQLPEEGLKFMVYLQKENIIDESGMPKERFSAEFPKEGPSILRIQQVVRGDSAAYFCASSETGGTDTQYFGPGTRLTVL.

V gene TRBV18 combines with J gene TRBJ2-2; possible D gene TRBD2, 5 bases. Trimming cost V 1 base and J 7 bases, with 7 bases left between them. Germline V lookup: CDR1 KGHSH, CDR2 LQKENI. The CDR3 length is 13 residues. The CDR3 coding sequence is TGTGCCAGCTCACCACAACGGGACGGGGAGCTGTTTTTT. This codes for CASSPQRDGELFF.

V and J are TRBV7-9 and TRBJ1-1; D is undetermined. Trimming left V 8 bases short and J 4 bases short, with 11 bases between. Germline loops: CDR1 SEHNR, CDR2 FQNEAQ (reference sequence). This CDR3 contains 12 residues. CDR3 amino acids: CASLIVGTEAFF. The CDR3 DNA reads TGTGCCAGCCTGATAGTAGGCACTGAAGCTTTCTTT.

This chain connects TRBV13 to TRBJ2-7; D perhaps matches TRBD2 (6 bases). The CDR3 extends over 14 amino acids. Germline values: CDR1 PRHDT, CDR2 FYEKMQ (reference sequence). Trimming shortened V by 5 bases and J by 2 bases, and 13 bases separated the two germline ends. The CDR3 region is CASSGGRGTYEQYF. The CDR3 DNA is TGTGCCAGCAGCGGAGGGAGAGGCACCTACGAGCAGTACTTC.

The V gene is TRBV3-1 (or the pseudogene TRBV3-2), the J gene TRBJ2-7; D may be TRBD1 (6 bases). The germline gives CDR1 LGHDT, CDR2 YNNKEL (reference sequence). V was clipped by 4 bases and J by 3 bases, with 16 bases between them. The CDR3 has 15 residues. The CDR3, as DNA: TGTGCCAGCAGCCCCACTAGGACAGTTGACTACGAGCAGTACTTC. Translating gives CASSPTRTVDYEQYF.

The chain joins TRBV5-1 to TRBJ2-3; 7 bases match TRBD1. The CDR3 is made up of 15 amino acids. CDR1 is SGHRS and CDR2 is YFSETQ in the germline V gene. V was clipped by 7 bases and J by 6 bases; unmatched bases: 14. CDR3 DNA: TGCGCCAGCGTGACAGGGAGCCGGGCGCGGGATACGCAGTATTTT. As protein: CASVTGSRARDTQYF.

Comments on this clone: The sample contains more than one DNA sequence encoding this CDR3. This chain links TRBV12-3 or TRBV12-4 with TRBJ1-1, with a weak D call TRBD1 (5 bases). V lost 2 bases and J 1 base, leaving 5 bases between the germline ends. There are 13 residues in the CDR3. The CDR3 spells CASSLTGNTEAFF. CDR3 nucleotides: TGTGCCAGCAGTTTAACAGGGAACACTGAAGCTTTCTTT.

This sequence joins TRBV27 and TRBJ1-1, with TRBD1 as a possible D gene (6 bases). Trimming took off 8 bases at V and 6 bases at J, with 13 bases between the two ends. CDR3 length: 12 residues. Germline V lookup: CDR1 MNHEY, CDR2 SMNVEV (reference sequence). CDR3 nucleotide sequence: TGTGCCAGCGTCACGGGGGGCGCTGAAGCTTTCTTT. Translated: CASVTGGAEAFF.

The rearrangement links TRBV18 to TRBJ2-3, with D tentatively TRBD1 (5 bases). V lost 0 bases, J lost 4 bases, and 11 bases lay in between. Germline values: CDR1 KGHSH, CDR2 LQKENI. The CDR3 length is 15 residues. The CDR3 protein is CASSPPLTVSDTQYF. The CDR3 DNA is TGTGCCAGCTCACCACCTTTGACAGTTTCAGATACGCAGTATTTT. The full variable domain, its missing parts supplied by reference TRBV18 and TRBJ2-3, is NAGVMQNPRHLVRRRGQEARLRCSPMKGHSHVYWYRQLPEEGLKFMVYLQKENIIDESGMPKERFSAEFPKEGPSILRIQQVVRGDSAAYFCASSPPLTVSDTQYFGPGTRLTVL.